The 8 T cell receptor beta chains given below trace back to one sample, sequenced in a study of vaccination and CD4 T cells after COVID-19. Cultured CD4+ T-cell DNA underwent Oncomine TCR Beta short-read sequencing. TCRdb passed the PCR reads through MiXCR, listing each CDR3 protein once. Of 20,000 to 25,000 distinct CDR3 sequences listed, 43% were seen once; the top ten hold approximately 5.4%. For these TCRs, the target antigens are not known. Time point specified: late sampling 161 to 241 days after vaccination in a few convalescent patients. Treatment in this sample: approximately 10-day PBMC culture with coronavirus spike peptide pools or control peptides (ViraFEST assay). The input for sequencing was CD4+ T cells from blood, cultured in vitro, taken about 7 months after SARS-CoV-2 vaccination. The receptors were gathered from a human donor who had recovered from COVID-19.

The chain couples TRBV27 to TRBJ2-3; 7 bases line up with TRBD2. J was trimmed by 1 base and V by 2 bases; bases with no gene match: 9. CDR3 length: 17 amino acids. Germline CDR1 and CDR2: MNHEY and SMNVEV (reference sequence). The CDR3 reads CASSLNRLALGTDTQYF. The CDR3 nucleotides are TGTGCCAGCAGTTTAAACCGACTAGCCCTAGGCACAGATACGCAGTATTTT.

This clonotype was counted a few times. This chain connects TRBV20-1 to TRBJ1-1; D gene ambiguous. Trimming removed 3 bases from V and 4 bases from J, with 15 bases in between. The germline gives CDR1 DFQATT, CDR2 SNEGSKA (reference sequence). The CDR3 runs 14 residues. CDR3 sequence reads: CSASGSRAGTEAFF. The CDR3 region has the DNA TGCAGTGCTAGTGGCTCAAGGGCAGGCACTGAAGCTTTCTTT.

CDR3 region: CASSRTGFVSGELFF. The DNA of the CDR3 is TGTGCCAGCAGTCGGACAGGGTTCGTTAGCGGGGAGCTGTTTTTT. The chain uses TRBV6-1 and TRBJ2-2, with 8 positions matching TRBD1. Unmatched junction bases numbered 9, after V lost 5 bases and J lost 7 bases. Germline loops: CDR1 MNHNS, CDR2 SASEGT. The CDR3 has 15 residues.

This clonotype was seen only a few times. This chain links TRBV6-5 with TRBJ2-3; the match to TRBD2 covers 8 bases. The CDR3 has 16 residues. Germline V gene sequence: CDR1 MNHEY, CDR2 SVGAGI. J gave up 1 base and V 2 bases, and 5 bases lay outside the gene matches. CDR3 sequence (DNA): TGTGCCAGCAGTTACCACCGAGCGGGAGGCACAGATACGCAGTATTTT. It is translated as CASSYHRAGGTDTQYF.

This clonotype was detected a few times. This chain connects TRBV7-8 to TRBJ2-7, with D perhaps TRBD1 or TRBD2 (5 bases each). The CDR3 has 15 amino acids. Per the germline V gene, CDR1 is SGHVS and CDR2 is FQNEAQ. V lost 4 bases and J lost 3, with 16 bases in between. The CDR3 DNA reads TGTGCCAGCAGCTCCCCGGGACGCGAAAGCTACGAGCAGTACTTC. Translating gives CASSSPGRESYEQYF.

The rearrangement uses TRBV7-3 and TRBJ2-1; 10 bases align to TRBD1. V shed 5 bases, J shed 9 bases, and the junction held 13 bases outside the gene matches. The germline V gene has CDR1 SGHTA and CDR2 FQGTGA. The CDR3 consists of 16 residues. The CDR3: CASSPVTGGLMGEQFF. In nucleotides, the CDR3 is TGTGCCAGCAGCCCTGTGACAGGGGGCTTGATGGGTGAGCAGTTCTTC. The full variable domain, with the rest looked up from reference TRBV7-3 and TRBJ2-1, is GAGVSQTPSNKVTEKGKYVELRCDPISGHTALYWYRQSLGQGPEFLIYFQGTGAADDSGLPNDRFFAVRPEGSVSTLKIQRTERGDSAVYLCASSPVTGGLMGEQFFGPGTRLTVL.

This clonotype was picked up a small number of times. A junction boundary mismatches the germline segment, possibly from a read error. CDR3 amino acids: CSARGDSEKLFF. The CDR3 nucleotides read TGCAGTGCTAGAGGGGACAGCGAAAAGCTGTTTTTT. The V and J genes are TRBV20-1 and TRBJ1-4; 7 nucleotides match TRBD1. Germline lookup yields CDR1 DFQATT and CDR2 SNEGSKA (reference sequence). CDR3 size: 12 residues.

The CDR3 loop is CASRASGSWETQYF. The CDR3 DNA follows: TGCGCCAGCAGGGCTAGCGGGAGTTGGGAGACCCAGTACTTC. The V and J genes are TRBV10-2 and TRBJ2-5, with 10 bases fitting TRBD2. With V trimmed by 6 bases and J by 5 bases, 6 bases remained unmatched. The length of the CDR3 is 14 residues. Germline CDR1 reads WSHSY; CDR2 reads SAAADI.